Included here is one T cell receptor beta chain sequence, with context. This record comes from a study of OX40 agonist ivuxolimab in advanced cancers. The overall study: Three patients, one with hepatocellular carcinoma and two with cutaneous melanoma, achieved partial responses.

The data were produced by immunoSEQ multiplex PCR, yet TCRdb's version contains in-frame clones alone and is incomplete. This sample has about 77,000 clones, with 65% to 90% found just once. Unmatched junction bases numbered 6, after V lost 6 bases and J lost 8 bases. The germline V gene has CDR1 MNHNY and CDR2 SVGAGI (reference sequence). This CDR3 region has 13 residues. The V gene is TRBV6-6, the J gene TRBJ1-4; TRBD1 agrees at 7 bases. The source is an adult with an advanced solid tumor such as melanoma, head and neck, liver or kidney cancer. The sequencing here drew on CD4+ or CD8+ T cells sorted from blood, taken in a trial of the OX40 agonist ivuxolimab. CDR3 sequence: CASSKTGYEKLFF. CDR3 coding DNA: TGTGCCAGCAGCAAGACAGGGTACGAAAAACTGTTTTTT.